Detailed here is one T cell receptor (beta chain). Other DNA sequences in the sample encode the same CDR3. These data belong to a study of cytomegalovirus exposure and HLA in healthy donors. The CDR3 runs to 13 residues. Germline values: CDR1 SGHDN, CDR2 FVKESK. V was clipped by 4 bases and J by 0 bases, with 6 bases between them. PCR used 60 Vbeta primers and 13 Jbeta primers. Profiling relied on immunoSEQ multiplex PCR, and the TCRdb table lists in-frame clones only, not all of them. The sample contains 96,000 or so clones, around 74% of which appear only once. The chain couples TRBV14 to TRBJ1-1; D remains ambiguous. The clonotype originates from a female donor in good health and CMV-seropositive. What was sequenced was PBMCs. CDR3 protein: CASSLAVNTEAFF. The CDR3, as DNA: TGTGCCAGCAGCCTTGCGGTGAACACTGAAGCTTTCTTT.